This TCR beta chain is from a study of cytomegalovirus exposure and HLA in healthy donors. Whole-study results and caveats: The study dropped some indistinguishable V segments, TRBV6-2 and TRBV6-3 among them. In vitro confirmation showed three CMV-associated chains to be CMV antigen specific. A prior analysis recorded that most TCR beta V segments were productive about 90% or about 30% of the time. In presence/absence analyses, roughly uniform sequencing depth across donors was assumed.

The CDR3 is 15 residues long. Germline CDR1 and CDR2: SGHRS and YFSETQ. Worth noting for this clone: Its target is unknown. One end of the junction varies from germline; a read error may be responsible.

Both 60 Vbeta primers and 13 Jbeta primers went into the PCR. Profiling relied on immunoSEQ multiplex PCR, and the TCRdb table lists in-frame clones only, not all of them. Of approximately 160,000 clones in the sample, roughly 70% were seen once. The sequencing sample was made of PBMCs. The source is a woman aged 40 to 50 in good health and CMV-seropositive. V is TRBV5-1 and J is TRBJ2-7; D may be TRBD1 (6 bases). The CDR3 loop is CASSLGDTTTYEQYF. CDR3 nucleotides: TGCGCCAGCAGCTTGGGGGACACAACCACCTATGAGCAGTACTTC.